These 8 T cell receptor beta chains came from one sample sequenced in a study of CD8 T cells in ankylosing spondylitis. TCRdb independently ran MiXCR on the 5' RACE reads; one entry per CDR3 protein. The sample yields 250,000 to 400,000 distinct CDR3 sequences, 11% seen once. The sample was blood, either unsorted or a sorted T cell fraction (not recorded which). These receptors all come from a female donor with ankylosing spondylitis or in good health (not recorded which).

This clonotype was observed many times. J is TRBJ1-5 and V is TRBV20-1; TRBD1 matches at 8 bases. Germline V CDR1 and CDR2: DFQATT, SNEGSKA (reference sequence). V shed 3 bases, J shed 0 bases, and the junction held 7 bases outside the gene matches. The CDR3 is 16 amino acids. CDR3 loop: CSASSAGGFSNQPQHF. The CDR3 DNA follows: TGCAGTGCTAGTAGTGCAGGGGGCTTTAGCAATCAGCCCCAGCATTTT.

This clonotype was detected many times. This chain connects TRBV20-1 to TRBJ2-5, with 8 bases lining up with TRBD2. Germline loops: CDR1 DFQATT, CDR2 SNEGSKA (reference sequence). The CDR3 is 17 amino acids. Trimming at V came to 4 bases and at J to 3 bases, leaving 16 bases not matched to a gene. CDR3 region: CSANPGGRTSGEETQYF. In DNA, the CDR3 is TGCAGTGCTAACCCGGGAGGTCGAACTAGCGGAGAAGAGACCCAGTACTTC.

This clonotype was recorded only once. The genes are TRBV29-1 and TRBJ2-1, with TRBD1 as a possible D gene (6 bases). This CDR3 is built from 12 residues. Between the trimmed V and J ends, which lost 5 bases and 5 bases, there was a span of 10 bases. Germline CDR1 is SQVTM and CDR2 is ANQGSEA. The CDR3 sequence is CSVRDKHNEQFF. CDR3 coding DNA: TGCAGCGTTAGGGACAAACACAATGAGCAGTTCTTC.

This clonotype was observed at least ten times. The CDR3 DNA sequence: TGCAGTGCTAGAAGCGGGAGGACATCCTACGAGCAGTACTTC. As protein: CSARSGRTSYEQYF. The chain carries TRBV20-1 and TRBJ2-7, with TRBD2 identical over 9 bases. The CDR3 is made up of 14 amino acids. J lost 1 base, V lost 2 bases, and 3 bases had no gene match. Germline V gives CDR1 DFQATT, CDR2 SNEGSKA (reference sequence).

In this sample, this clonotype turned up many times. The chain is built from TRBV4-3 and TRBJ2-1, with 13 bases aligning to TRBD2. Germline lookup yields CDR1 LGHNA and CDR2 YSLEER. Unmatched junction bases numbered 7, after V lost 2 bases and J lost 9 bases. The length of the CDR3 is 16 residues. CDR3: CASSQNGLAGAGEQFF. The CDR3 coding sequence is TGCGCCAGCAGCCAAAACGGACTAGCGGGAGCGGGTGAGCAGTTCTTC.

In this sample, this clonotype turned up many times. V usage is TRBV10-3 and J usage is TRBJ2-7; a possible D gene is TRBD1 (8 bases). Between the trimmed V and J ends, which lost 10 bases and 3 bases, there was a span of 25 bases. The CDR3 covers 16 residues. In germline, CDR1 is ENHRY, CDR2 SYGVKD. CDR3 nucleotide sequence: TGTGCCACCCGGGGGGAAAAGGACAGGGAAATCTACGAGCAGTACTTC. Translating gives CATRGEKDREIYEQYF.

This clonotype was detected many times. The rearrangement uses TRBV5-1 and TRBJ1-1; perhaps TRBD1 as D (5 bases). Trimming left V 5 bases short and J 1 base short, with 12 bases between. Germline V lookup: CDR1 SGHRS, CDR2 YFSETQ. This CDR3 has 14 amino acids. The CDR3 sequence: CASSSRGPNTEAFF. The CDR3 coding sequence is TGCGCCAGCAGTTCGCGGGGACCGAACACTGAAGCTTTCTTT.

This clonotype was seen at least ten times. J is TRBJ2-7 and V is TRBV20-1, with D hard to call. V was pared by 0 bases and J by 6 bases, with 9 bases between. CDR3 length: 12 residues. Germline V gives CDR1 DFQATT, CDR2 SNEGSKA (reference sequence). The CDR3 region has the DNA TGCAGTGCTAGAGATCTGAGCGCCGAGCAGTACTTC. Its protein product is CSARDLSAEQYF.